These 23 T cell receptor beta chains were sequenced from one sample in a study of CD8+ T cells in alopecia areata. The authors extracted RNA and reverse transcribed it into cDNA as the sequencing template. Profiled with immunoSEQ multiplex PCR; TCRdb holds only in-frame clones, not every one. The data show 150,000 to 200,000 clones, about three fifths seen once. Stated treatment: oral pan-JAK inhibitor, 5-10 mg twice daily. Here the sequenced sample was CD4+ T cells sorted from blood, taken at week 4, from a patient treated with tofacitinib. The source is a human donor with alopecia areata.

The chain combines TRBV7-2 with TRBJ2-3, with D maybe TRBD1 (5 bases). This CDR3 has 14 amino acids. Trimming shortened V by 1 base and J by 0 bases, and 5 bases separated the two germline ends. CDR1 is SGHTA, CDR2 FQGNSA, per germline. This chain's CDR3 is CASSLGQSTDTQYF. Written as DNA, the CDR3 is TGTGCCAGCAGCTTAGGACAGAGCACAGATACGCAGTATTTT.

The chain combines TRBV28 with TRBJ2-7; TRBD2 matches 8 bases. The CDR3 is 14 amino acids. Per germline, CDR1 MDHEN and CDR2 SYDVKM. V was clipped by 6 bases and J by 3 bases; unmatched bases: 7. The CDR3 DNA follows: TGTGCCAGCAGGGTACGGGGGGGCTTCTACGAGCAGTACTTC. It specifies CASRVRGGFYEQYF.

This clone was counted between two and nine times. CDR3 in amino acids: CASSLRTTETQYF. CDR3 nucleotide sequence: TGCGCCAGCAGCCTCCGGACGACGGAGACCCAGTACTTC. The chain combines TRBV4-1 with TRBJ2-5; D gene ambiguous. The CDR3 consists of 13 residues. The V end was cut by 4 bases, the J end by 5 bases, with 11 bases between. Germline CDR1 and CDR2: MGHRA and YSYEKL.

The chain joins TRBV5-7 to TRBJ2-7; D gene uncertain. TRBV5-7 is treated as an ORF (open reading frame) with a function not yet certain. CDR3 length equals 13 residues. V dropped 3 bases and J dropped 3 bases, with 10 bases sitting between them. CDR3 DNA sequence: TGTGCCAGCAGCTCCGTACGGGTCTACGAGCAGTACTTC. Encoded protein: CASSSVRVYEQYF.

A remark on this clone: One end of the junction is discordant with germline, which a read error may explain. V gene TRBV6-5 combines with J gene TRBJ2-7; TRBD1 matches at 9 bases. The CDR3 runs 14 residues. CDR1 MNHEY and CDR2 SVGAGI come from the germline V gene. CDR3 sequence: CASSRDRDSHEQYF. CDR3 in DNA: TGTGCCAGCAGTCGGGACAGGGACTCCCACGAGCAGTACTTC.

The J gene is TRBJ1-3, the V gene TRBV4-2; D is ambiguous. The germline gives CDR1 LGHNA, CDR2 YNFKEQ. The germline V and J ends were trimmed by 0 bases and 0 bases, with 9 bases remaining between them. There are 16 residues in the CDR3. Here the CDR3 reads CASSQDLVLSGNTIYF. The CDR3 DNA reads TGTGCCAGCAGCCAAGATCTGGTACTCTCTGGAAACACCATATATTTT.

The sample holds a few counts of this clone. The chain carries TRBV2 and TRBJ2-4; D tentatively reads TRBD1 or TRBD2 (5 bases each). In germline, CDR1 is SNHLY, CDR2 FYNNEI. The CDR3 contains 13 residues. The V end lost 5 bases, the J end lost 6 bases, and 11 bases lay between the germline ends. As DNA, the CDR3 is TGTGCCAGCAGTCCCGGGACGGGAAACATTCAGTACTTC. Translation gives CASSPGTGNIQYF.

The table lists this clone with a few counts. The V gene is TRBV2, the J gene TRBJ2-1, with 9 bases lining up with TRBD1. The CDR3 is 13 amino acids. The germline V gene encodes CDR1 SNHLY and CDR2 FYNNEI. V shed 5 bases and J 5 bases; nucleotides not matched to a gene: 1. CDR3 sequence reads: CASSRDRDNEQFF. CDR3 bases: TGTGCCAGCAGTCGGGACAGGGACAATGAGCAGTTCTTC.

This clone has more than one count but fewer than ten. The gene calls are TRBV30 and TRBJ1-1; 9 bases are shared with TRBD1. The CDR3 loop spans 12 amino acids. Unmatched junction bases numbered 5, after V lost 3 bases and J lost 9 bases. The germline CDR1 and CDR2 sequences are GTSNPN and SVGIG (reference sequence). The CDR3 DNA reads TGTGCCTGGAGCGCCGGACAGGGGAAAGCTTTCTTT. This translates into CAWSAGQGKAFF. Full variable domain (remainder filled in from reference TRBV30 and TRBJ1-1): SQTIHQWPATLVQPVGSPLSLECTVEGTSNPNLYWYRQAAGRGLQLLFYSVGIGQISSEVPQNLSASRPQDRQFILSSKKLLLSDSGFYLCAWSAGQGKAFFGQGTRLTVV.

In this sample, this clone turned up a few times. The V call is TRBV9, the J call TRBJ2-5, with TRBD2 as a possible D gene (6 bases). Trimming removed 3 bases from V and 5 bases from J, with 11 bases in between. The CDR3 length is 13 residues. Looked up from germline, CDR1 is SGDLS and CDR2 is YYNGEE. The CDR3 DNA is TGTGCCAGCAGCGAAGGGGCGGGGGAGACCCAGTACTTC. It translates to CASSEGAGETQYF.

Many counts were recorded for this clone. The chain couples TRBV19 to TRBJ2-7; possible D gene TRBD1, 6 bases. The CDR3 loop spans 14 amino acids. V lost 4 bases, J lost 7 bases, and 17 bases lay in between. Germline V gene lookup returns CDR1 LNHDA and CDR2 SQIVND (reference sequence). In DNA form, the CDR3 reads TGTGCCAGTAGTACCTACAGGGCGGGCGAAGAGCAGTACTTC. Translation gives CASSTYRAGEEQYF.

On this clone: Within the sample, other DNA sequences also encode this same CDR3. This chain joins TRBV18 and TRBJ1-2, with D unresolved. CDR3 length equals 13 residues. Trimming stripped 2 bases from V and 3 bases from J, with 7 bases between. The germline V gene encodes CDR1 KGHSH and CDR2 LQKENI. The CDR3 DNA sequence: TGTGCCAGCTCACCAGACGGCCACTATGGCTACACCTTC. Amino acid sequence: CASSPDGHYGYTF. The full variable domain, its missing parts supplied by reference TRBV18 and TRBJ1-2, is NAGVMQNPRHLVRRRGQEARLRCSPMKGHSHVYWYRQLPEEGLKFMVYLQKENIIDESGMPKERFSAEFPKEGPSILRIQQVVRGDSAAYFCASSPDGHYGYTFGSGTRLTVV.

The J gene is TRBJ1-2, the V gene TRBV29-1, with TRBD1 as a possible D gene (5 bases). Germline assignment: CDR1 SQVTM and CDR2 ANQGSEA. V dropped 3 bases and J dropped 0 bases, with 14 bases sitting between them. The CDR3 runs to 15 residues. CDR3 residues: CSVDQSSGANYGYTF. The CDR3 coding sequence is TGCAGCGTTGACCAATCTTCGGGGGCTAACTATGGCTACACCTTC.

The chain employs TRBV30 and TRBJ2-5; D is ambiguous. The CDR3 contains 15 residues. The germline gives CDR1 GTSNPN, CDR2 SVGIG (reference sequence). The V end lost 0 bases, the J end lost 4 bases, and 15 bases lay between the germline ends. The CDR3 here is CAWSVERPIGETQYF. CDR3 nucleotide sequence: TGTGCCTGGAGTGTAGAGCGCCCAATCGGAGAGACCCAGTACTTC.

This chain uses TRBV28 with TRBJ2-2; no reliable D call. V lost 4 bases to trimming and J lost 3 bases, with 9 bases between them. This CDR3 is built from 14 residues. CDR1 is MDHEN, CDR2 SYDVKM, per germline. CDR3 DNA sequence: TGTGCCAGCAGTTCTCCTAGGTACACCGGGGAGCTGTTTTTT. This codes for CASSSPRYTGELFF.

The rearrangement joins TRBV2 to TRBJ1-1; D is uncertain. CDR1 is SNHLY and CDR2 is FYNNEI in the germline V gene. The CDR3 has 15 amino acids. The germline V and J ends were trimmed by 2 bases and 0 bases, with 10 bases remaining between them. The chain's CDR3 is CASSELRQVNTEAFF. As DNA, the CDR3 is TGTGCCAGCAGTGAATTACGGCAGGTGAACACTGAAGCTTTCTTT.

This chain uses TRBV29-1 with TRBJ1-1; TRBD1 might be the D (6 bases). The V end was cut by 7 bases, the J end by 4 bases, with 16 bases between. This CDR3 spans 13 amino acids. The germline V gene has CDR1 SQVTM and CDR2 ANQGSEA. The CDR3, as DNA: TGCAGCGCCGGCCGACAGGCGTCCACTGAAGCTTTCTTT. Translating gives CSAGRQASTEAFF. Based on the CDR3 plus reference TRBV29-1 and TRBJ1-1, the full variable domain is SAVISQKPSRDICQRGTSLTIQCQVDSQVTMMFWYRQQPGQSLTLIATANQGSEATYESGFVIDKFPISRPNLTFSTLTVSNMSPEDSSIYLCSAGRQASTEAFFGQGTRLTVV.

This clone was found a few times. The chain employs TRBV5-6 and TRBJ2-6; no clear D gene. Germline V gene lookup returns CDR1 SGHDT and CDR2 YYEEEE. CDR3 length: 16 residues. Trimming took 4 bases from V and 4 from J, leaving 15 bases between them. The CDR3 sequence is CASSRYVGTGANVLTF. CDR3 DNA: TGTGCCAGCAGCAGATATGTGGGTACCGGGGCCAACGTCCTGACTTTC.

The rearrangement joins TRBV10-3 to TRBJ1-2; D not certain. The CDR3 covers 15 residues. The V gene's germline CDR1 is ENHRY and CDR2 SYGVKD. Trimming removed 6 bases from V and 4 bases from J, with 18 bases in between. The DNA for the CDR3 is TGTGCCATCAGAGACGAGGGTACTTCCCGCTATGGCTACACCTTC. This encodes CAIRDEGTSRYGYTF.

V and J are TRBV7-9 and TRBJ2-3; TRBD1 might be the D (6 bases). The V gene's germline CDR1 is SEHNR and CDR2 FQNEAQ (reference sequence). This CDR3 spans 17 amino acids. Trimming removed 4 bases at V and 4 bases at J, with 21 bases between. Here the CDR3 reads CASSSPLDRSSADTQYF. The CDR3 DNA is TGTGCCAGCAGCTCTCCACTAGACAGGTCGTCGGCAGATACGCAGTATTTT. The full variable domain, completed using reference TRBV7-9 and TRBJ2-3, is DTGVSQNPRHKITKRGQNVTFRCDPISEHNRLYWYRQTLGQGPEFLTYFQNEAQLEKSRLLSDRFSAERPKGSFSTLEIQRTEQGDSAMYLCASSSPLDRSSADTQYFGPGTRLTVL.

This clone has just one count. The V gene is TRBV7-9, the J gene TRBJ2-5; D gene ambiguous. The V gene lost 1 base and the J gene lost 0 bases, with 6 bases spanning the gap. Looked up from germline, CDR1 is SEHNR and CDR2 is FQNEAQ (reference sequence). The CDR3 length is 14 residues. CDR3 amino acids: CASSLGRNQETQYF. The CDR3 nucleotides read TGTGCCAGCAGCTTAGGCAGGAACCAAGAGACCCAGTACTTC.

The V gene is TRBV5-6, the J gene TRBJ1-5; D is possibly TRBD1 (5 bases). The CDR3 consists of 17 residues. The germline V gene has CDR1 SGHDT and CDR2 YYEEEE. V dropped 7 bases and J dropped 5 bases, with 25 bases sitting between them. Here the CDR3 DNA reads TGTGCCAGCGTACTTGCGAGGTGGGGACCATATGATCAGCCCCAGCATTTT. This encodes CASVLARWGPYDQPQHF.

V gene TRBV18 combines with J gene TRBJ2-1; the D is unclear. The V gene's germline CDR1 is KGHSH and CDR2 LQKENI. The CDR3 has 12 amino acids. The ends were cut back, 2 bases at V and 7 bases at J, with 6 bases in the middle. CDR3 nucleotides: TGTGCCAGCTCACCATGGGGAAATGAGCAGTTCTTC. It encodes CASSPWGNEQFF.